These 9 T cell receptor beta chains originate from one sample sequenced in a study of blood T cell repertoires in COVID-19. Here immunoSEQ multiplex PCR was the method, and the copy in TCRdb shows in-frame clones only, minus some. The table shows some 200,000 clones, with around 82% occurring only once. The sequencing input was PBMCs or T cells enriched from blood (not recorded which). These receptors were taken from a man aged 35-49 years who had recovered from COVID-19.

The gene calls are TRBV18 and TRBJ2-2; D remains unclear. V shed 0 bases and J shed 0 bases, with 11 bases lying between them. Germline CDR1 reads KGHSH; CDR2 reads LQKENI. This CDR3 is 17 amino acids long. CDR3 sequence: CASSPPSSISNTGELFF. CDR3 sequence (DNA): TGTGCCAGCTCACCACCCTCAAGCATCTCGAACACCGGGGAGCTGTTTTTT.

V is TRBV19 and J is TRBJ2-1, with 13 nucleotides matching TRBD2. The germline gives CDR1 LNHDA, CDR2 SQIVND (reference sequence). The CDR3 is 18 residues long. The ends lost 0 bases at V and 5 bases at J; junction bases unmatched: 7. CDR3 sequence: CASSIDSEGLAGHNEQFF. Written as DNA, the CDR3 is TGTGCCAGTAGTATAGATTCAGAGGGACTAGCGGGACACAATGAGCAGTTCTTC.

The chain has TRBV14 and TRBJ1-2; D might be TRBD1 (5 bases). The CDR3 is 15 amino acids. Trimming cost V 3 bases and J 8 bases, with 19 bases left between them. Germline values: CDR1 SGHDN, CDR2 FVKESK. CDR3 region: CASSHQGAFLKGYTF. The CDR3 nucleotides read TGTGCCAGCAGCCACCAAGGGGCCTTCCTGAAGGGCTACACCTTC.

This clone was recorded only once. V is TRBV6-5 and J is TRBJ1-2, with D uncertain. Trimming shortened V by 1 base and J by 4 bases, and 7 bases separated the two germline ends. Germline assignment: CDR1 MNHEY and CDR2 SVGAGI. This CDR3 is built from 13 residues. CDR3 DNA: TGTGCCAGCAGTTACTTAAATTCCTATGGCTACACCTTC. Translation gives CASSYLNSYGYTF.

The chain uses TRBV6-2 or TRBV6-3 and TRBJ1-1; TRBD1 is a possible D gene (5 bases). CDR3 length: 15 residues. Trimming left V 4 bases short and J 3 bases short, with 15 bases between. CDR1 and CDR2 from the germline V gene are MNHEY and SVGEGT. The CDR3 loop is CASSLPGTLDTEAFF. In nucleotides, the CDR3 is TGTGCCAGCAGTTTACCGGGGACTCTGGACACTGAAGCTTTCTTT.

This chain links TRBV20-1 with TRBJ2-5; weak D call: TRBD2 (5 bases). Trimming removed 2 bases at V and 5 bases at J, with 6 bases between. CDR1 and CDR2 from the germline V gene are DFQATT and SNEGSKA (reference sequence). The CDR3 extends over 11 amino acids. This CDR3 is CSARRGETQYF. CDR3 DNA: TGCAGTGCTAGAAGAGGGGAGACCCAGTACTTC.

The chain combines TRBV15 with TRBJ2-5; D possibly corresponds to TRBD2 (6 bases). The CDR3 sequence is 17 residues long. The germline V and J ends were trimmed by 0 bases and 1 base, with 15 bases remaining between them. From germline, CDR1 is LNHNV and CDR2 YYDKDF (reference sequence). The CDR3 region has the DNA TGTGCCACCAGCAGAGATTTGACTGGTAGCGGCCAAGAGACCCAGTACTTC. Encoded protein: CATSRDLTGSGQETQYF.

A note on this clone: This likely comes from a read error, as the CDR3 has no conserved phenylalanine or tryptophan at its end. Because the CDR3's place on the DNA is in doubt, the DNA is left out and the CDR3 is given as listed by TCRdb. The CDR3 reads CASSQDLLTERIM. The chain links TRBV14 to TRBJ1-4. Germline CDR1 is SGHDN and CDR2 is FVKESK. From its first to its last residue, the CDR3 has 13 amino acids.

This clone was detected a few times. This chain links TRBV7-3 with TRBJ1-6; 9 bases line up with TRBD1. Germline V gene sequence: CDR1 SGHTA, CDR2 FQGTGA. V trimming: 4 bases; J trimming: 9 bases; junction bases outside the gene matches: 7. The CDR3 is 15 amino acids. CDR3 sequence reads: CASSSGTGRTSPLHF. CDR3 coding DNA: TGTGCCAGCAGCTCCGGGACAGGGAGGACTTCACCCCTCCACTTT.